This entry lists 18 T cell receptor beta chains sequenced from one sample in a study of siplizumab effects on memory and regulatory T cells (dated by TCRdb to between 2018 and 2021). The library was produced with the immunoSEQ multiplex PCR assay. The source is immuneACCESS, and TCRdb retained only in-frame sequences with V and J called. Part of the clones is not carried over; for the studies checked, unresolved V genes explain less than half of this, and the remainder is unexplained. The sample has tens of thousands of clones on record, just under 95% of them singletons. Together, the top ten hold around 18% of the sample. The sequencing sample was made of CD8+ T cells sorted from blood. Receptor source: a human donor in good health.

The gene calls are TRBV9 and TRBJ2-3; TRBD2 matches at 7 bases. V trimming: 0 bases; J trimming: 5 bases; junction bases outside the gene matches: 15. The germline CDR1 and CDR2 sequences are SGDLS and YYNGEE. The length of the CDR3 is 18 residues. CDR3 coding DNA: TGTGCCAGCAGCGTAGCTAGCGTGGGGAGGGAGACCTTAGATACGCAGTATTTT. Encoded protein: CASSVASVGRETLDTQYF.

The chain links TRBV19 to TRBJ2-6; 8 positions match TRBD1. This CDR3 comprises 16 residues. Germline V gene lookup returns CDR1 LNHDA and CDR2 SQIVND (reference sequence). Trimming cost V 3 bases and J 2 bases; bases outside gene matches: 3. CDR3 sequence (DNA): TGTGCCAGTAGTATGACAGGGGCGACTGGGGCCAACGTCCTGACTTTC. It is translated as CASSMTGATGANVLTF.

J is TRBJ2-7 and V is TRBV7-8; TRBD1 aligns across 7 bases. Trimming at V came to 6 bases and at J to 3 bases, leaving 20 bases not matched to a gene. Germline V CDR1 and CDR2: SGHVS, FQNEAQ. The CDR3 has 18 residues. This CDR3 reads CASRPTGSRPRNGYEQYF. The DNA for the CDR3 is TGTGCCAGCAGACCGACAGGGAGTCGGCCACGGAATGGCTACGAGCAGTACTTC.

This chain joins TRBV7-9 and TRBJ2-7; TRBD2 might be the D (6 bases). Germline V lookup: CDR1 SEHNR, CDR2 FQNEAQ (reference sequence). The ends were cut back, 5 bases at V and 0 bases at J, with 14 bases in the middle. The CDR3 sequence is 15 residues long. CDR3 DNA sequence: TGTGCCAGCAGCGTAAGCGGGCCTAGCTCCTACGAGCAGTACTTC. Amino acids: CASSVSGPSSYEQYF.

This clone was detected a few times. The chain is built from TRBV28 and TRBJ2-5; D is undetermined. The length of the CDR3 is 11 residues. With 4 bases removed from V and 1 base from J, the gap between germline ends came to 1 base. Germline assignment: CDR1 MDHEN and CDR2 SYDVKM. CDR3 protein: CASSSQETQYF. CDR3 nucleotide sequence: TGTGCCAGCAGTTCCCAAGAGACCCAGTACTTC.

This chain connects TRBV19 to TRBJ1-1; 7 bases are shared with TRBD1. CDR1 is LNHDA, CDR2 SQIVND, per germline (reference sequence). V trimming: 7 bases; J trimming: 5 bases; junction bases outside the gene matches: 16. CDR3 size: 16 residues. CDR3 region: CASMLPPTGRHTEAFF. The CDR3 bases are TGTGCCAGTATGTTACCCCCGACAGGGCGGCATACTGAAGCTTTCTTT.

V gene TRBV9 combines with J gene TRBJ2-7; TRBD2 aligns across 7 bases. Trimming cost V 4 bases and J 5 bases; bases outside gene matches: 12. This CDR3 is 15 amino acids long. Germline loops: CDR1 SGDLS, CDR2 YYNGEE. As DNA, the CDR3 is TGTGCCAGCAGCCCGAGTGGCGGGAGATCCCACGAGCAGTACTTC. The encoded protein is CASSPSGGRSHEQYF.

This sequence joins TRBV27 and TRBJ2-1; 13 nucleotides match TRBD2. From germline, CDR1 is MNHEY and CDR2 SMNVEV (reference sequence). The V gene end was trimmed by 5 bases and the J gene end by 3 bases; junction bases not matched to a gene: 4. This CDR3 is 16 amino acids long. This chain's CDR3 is CASSAGLAGVYNEQFF. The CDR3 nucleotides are TGTGCCAGCAGTGCAGGACTAGCGGGAGTCTACAATGAGCAGTTCTTC.

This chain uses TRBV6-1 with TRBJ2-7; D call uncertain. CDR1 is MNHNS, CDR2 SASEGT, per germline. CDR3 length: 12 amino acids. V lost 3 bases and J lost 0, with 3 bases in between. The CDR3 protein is CASSDGSYEQYF. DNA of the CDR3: TGTGCCAGCAGTGACGGCTCCTACGAGCAGTACTTC.

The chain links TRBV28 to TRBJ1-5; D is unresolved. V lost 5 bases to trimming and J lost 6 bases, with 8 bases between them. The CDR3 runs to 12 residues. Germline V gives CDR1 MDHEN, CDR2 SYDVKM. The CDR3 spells CASSAEGQPQHF. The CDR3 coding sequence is TGTGCCAGCAGTGCGGAGGGTCAGCCCCAGCATTTT.

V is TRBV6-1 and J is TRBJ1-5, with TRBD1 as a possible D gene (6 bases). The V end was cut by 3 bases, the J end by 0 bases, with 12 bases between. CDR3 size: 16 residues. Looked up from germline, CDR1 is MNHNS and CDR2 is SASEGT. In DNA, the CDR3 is TGTGCCAGCAGTGAGTCCAGACAGGTTAGCAATCAGCCCCAGCATTTT. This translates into CASSESRQVSNQPQHF.

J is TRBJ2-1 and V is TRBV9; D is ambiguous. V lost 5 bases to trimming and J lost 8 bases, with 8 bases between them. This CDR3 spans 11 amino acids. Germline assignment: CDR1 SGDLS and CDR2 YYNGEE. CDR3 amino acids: CASSYEDEQFF. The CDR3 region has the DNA TGTGCCAGCAGTTACGAGGATGAGCAGTTCTTC.

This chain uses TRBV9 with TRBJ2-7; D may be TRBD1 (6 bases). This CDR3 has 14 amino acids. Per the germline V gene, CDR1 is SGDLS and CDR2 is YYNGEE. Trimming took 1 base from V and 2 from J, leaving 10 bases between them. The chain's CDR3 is CASSVHRETYEQYF. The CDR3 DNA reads TGTGCCAGCAGCGTACACAGGGAGACCTACGAGCAGTACTTC.

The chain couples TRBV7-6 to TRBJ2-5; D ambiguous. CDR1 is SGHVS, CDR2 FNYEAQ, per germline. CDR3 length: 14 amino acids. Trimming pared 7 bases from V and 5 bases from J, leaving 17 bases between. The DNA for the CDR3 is TGTGCCAGCATCGCTACGGAGATCCAGGAGACCCAGTACTTC. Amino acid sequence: CASIATEIQETQYF.

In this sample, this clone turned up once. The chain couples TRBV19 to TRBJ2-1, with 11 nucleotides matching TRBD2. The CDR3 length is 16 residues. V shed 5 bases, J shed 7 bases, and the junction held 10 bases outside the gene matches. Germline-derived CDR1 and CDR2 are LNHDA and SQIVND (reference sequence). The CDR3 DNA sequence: TGTGCCAGTAGTCCCCCCACTAGCGGGAGTTGGAATGAGCAGTTCTTC. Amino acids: CASSPPTSGSWNEQFF.

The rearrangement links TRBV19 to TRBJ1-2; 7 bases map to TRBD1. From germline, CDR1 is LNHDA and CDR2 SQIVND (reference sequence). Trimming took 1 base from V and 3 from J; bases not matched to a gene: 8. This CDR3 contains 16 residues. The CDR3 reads CASSIGDGTEYYGYTF. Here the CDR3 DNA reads TGTGCCAGTAGTATAGGCGACGGGACAGAGTACTATGGCTACACCTTC. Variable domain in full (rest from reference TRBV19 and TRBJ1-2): DGGITQSPKYLFRKEGQNVTLSCEQNLNHDAMYWYRQDPGQGLRLIYYSQIVNDFQKGDIAEGYSVSREKKESFPLTVTSAQKNPTAFYLCASSIGDGTEYYGYTFGSGTRLTVV.

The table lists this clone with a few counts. CDR3 sequence: CASSLPTGAEAFF. For the CDR3, the DNA is TGTGCCAGCAGCCTTCCGACAGGGGCTGAAGCTTTCTTT. This chain uses TRBV13 with TRBJ1-1, with 8 bases matching TRBD1. V gave up 5 bases and J gave up 6 bases; unmatched junction bases: 5. This CDR3 is built from 13 residues. Germline CDR1 reads PRHDT; CDR2 reads FYEKMQ (reference sequence).

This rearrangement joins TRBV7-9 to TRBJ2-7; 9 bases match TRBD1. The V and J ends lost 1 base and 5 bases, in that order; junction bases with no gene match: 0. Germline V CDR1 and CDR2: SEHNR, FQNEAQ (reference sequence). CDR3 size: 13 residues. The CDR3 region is CASSLGQGDEQYF. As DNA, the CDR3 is TGTGCCAGCAGCTTAGGACAGGGGGACGAGCAGTACTTC.